A selection of T cell receptor beta chains follows, all from one sample in a study of shared clonotypes between healthy human individuals. Method: immunoSEQ multiplex PCR; TCRdb's copy keeps in-frame clones and lacks some. The data contain approximately 710,000 clones, roughly 88% of them singletons. The material sequenced was memory CD8+ T cells from PBMCs. These receptors came from a man between 18 and 35 years old in good health. Some clones in this sample may be carry-over from other donors' samples. Each CDR3 is given with its conserved first and last residue. D genes are given only for firm matches. Clone sizes are given selectively: once, few, many, or a class where the clone is expanded.

CDR3,DNA,size,D,J,V
CASSPRPDTSEAFF,TGTGCCAGCAGTCCACGACCCGACACTTCTGAAGCTTTCTTT,NA,NA,TRBJ1-1,TRBV28
CSVRGGGGFNEQFF,TGCAGCGTCCGTGGCGGGGGGGGTTTCAATGAGCAGTTCTTC,once,TRBD2,TRBJ2-1,TRBV29-1
CASSPWQGSYNEQFF,TGTGCCAGCAGTCCCTGGCAGGGGAGTTACAATGAGCAGTTCTTC,NA,NA,TRBJ2-1,TRBV27
CSVEASGEDEQFF,TGCAGCGTTGAGGCTAGCGGGGAGGATGAGCAGTTCTTC,NA,TRBD2,TRBJ2-1,TRBV29-1
CASSSRQVYNSPLHF,TGTGCCAGCAGTTCACGACAGGTCTATAATTCACCCCTCCACTTT,NA,NA,TRBJ1-6,TRBV25-1
CASRTGQGYTF,TGTGCCAGCCGGACTGGACAGGGCTACACCTTC,NA,NA,TRBJ1-2,TRBV19
CSARLADYNEQFF,TGCAGCGCTAGACTAGCGGATTACAATGAGCAGTTCTTC,NA,TRBD2,TRBJ2-1,TRBV29-1
CASSMRGTYEQYF,TGTGCCAGTAGTATGAGAGGGACCTACGAGCAGTACTTC,NA,NA,TRBJ2-7,TRBV19
CASSQELRTEAFF,TGTGCCAGCAGCCAAGAGCTCAGAACTGAAGCTTTCTTT,once,NA,TRBJ1-1,TRBV14
CASSSGGGNRDTQYF,TGTGCCAGCAGCTCTGGAGGGGGGAACAGAGATACGCAGTATTTT,NA,NA,TRBJ2-3,TRBV7-9
CASSFLQGSYNEQFF,TGTGCCAGCAGCTTTTTACAGGGCTCCTACAATGAGCAGTTCTTC,NA,NA,TRBJ2-1,TRBV13
CSVGRHGGQGYEQFF,TGCAGCGTTGGTCGCCATGGGGGACAGGGCTATGAGCAGTTCTTC,NA,TRBD1,TRBJ2-1,TRBV29-1
CASSLSSGPYNEQFF,TGTGCCAGCAGCTTATCCAGCGGGCCCTACAATGAGCAGTTCTTC,NA,NA,TRBJ2-1,TRBV7-9
CASNSIAGRYEQFF,TGTGCCAGTAATTCGATAGCGGGAAGGTATGAGCAGTTCTTC,NA,TRBD2,TRBJ2-1,TRBV19
CASSKVSLIDHTGYCVIAYNEQFF,TGTGCCAGCAGCAAAGTTTCTTTAATAGATCACACAGGGTACTGTGTGATCGCCTACAATGAGCAGTTCTTC,once,NA,TRBJ2-1,TRBV21-1